This TCR beta chain was recovered during a study of OX40 agonist ivuxolimab in advanced cancers. About the research overall: At doses from 0.01 to 10 mg/kg, patients were given intravenous ivuxolimab every 2 weeks.

The CDR3 consists of 17 residues. V gave up 2 bases and J gave up 8 bases, with 24 bases separating them. The germline CDR1 and CDR2 sequences are LNHDA and SQIVND (reference sequence). Overall study results and limits: Among the least clonally expanded were partial responders at 0.1-3.0 mg/kg.

A note on this clone: No antigen is known for it.

Assay: immunoSEQ multiplex PCR; the TCRdb copy retains only in-frame clones and omits some. The table lists tens of thousands of clones, approximately 82% of them singletons. The sequence was obtained from an adult with an advanced solid tumor such as melanoma, head and neck, liver or kidney cancer. The source was CD4+ or CD8+ T cells sorted from blood, collected in a trial of the OX40 agonist ivuxolimab. J is TRBJ1-2 and V is TRBV19; D remains unclear. CDR3 amino acids: CASSISHSDSGYSGYTF. The CDR3, as DNA: TGTGCCAGTAGTATATCCCATTCGGATAGTGGGTATAGCGGCTACACCTTC.